This section outlines one T cell receptor (beta chain) sequence together with its context. Its antigen remains unknown. These data come from a study of T cells in Graves' hyperthyroidism and ophthalmopathy. Study in general: Peripheral blood specimens were obtained at initial diagnosis, prior to any treatment.

The V segment lost 6 bases and the J segment 5 bases; nucleotides outside the gene matches: 8. The CDR3 totals 15 residues. Germline-derived CDR1 and CDR2 are MNHNS and SASEGT. It was RNA transcripts that yielded the amplified TCR beta CDR3 regions. The HTBI primer set drove a first-round RT-PCR of the TCR CDR3. TCRdb analysed the multiplex PCR reads with MiXCR anew, one entry per CDR3 protein. The repertoire has more than 550,000 distinct CDR3 sequences, 18% of them found once; the top ten carry approximately 15%. The authors obtained PBMCs from about 9 ml of fresh peripheral blood. Notes on the study in general: Most clonotypes expanded in the thyroid (above 0.001) were also present in blood.

The sequence was collected from a woman between 45 and 65 years old with Graves' hyperthyroidism that later progressed to Graves' ophthalmopathy. V and J are TRBV6-1 and TRBJ2-5; 11 positions agree with TRBD2. Sequencing used blood. CDR3: CASRVSGGAWETQYF. CDR3 DNA sequence: TGTGCCAGCAGAGTTAGCGGGGGGGCTTGGGAGACCCAGTACTTC.